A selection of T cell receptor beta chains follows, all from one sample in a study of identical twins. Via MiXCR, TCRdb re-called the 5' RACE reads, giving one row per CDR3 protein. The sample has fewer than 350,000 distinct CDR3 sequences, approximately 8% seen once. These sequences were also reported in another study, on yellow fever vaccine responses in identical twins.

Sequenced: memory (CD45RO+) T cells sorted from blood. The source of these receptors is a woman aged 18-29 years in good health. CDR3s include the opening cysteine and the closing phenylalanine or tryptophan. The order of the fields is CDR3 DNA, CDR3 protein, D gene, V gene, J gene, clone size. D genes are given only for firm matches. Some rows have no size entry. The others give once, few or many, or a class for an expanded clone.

TGTGCCAGCAGCCAACGAGAAGGTGGGACTAGCGGAAGCTCTGGGGCCAACGTCCTGACTTTC,CASSQREGGTSGSSGANVLTF,TRBD2,TRBV14,TRBJ2-6,few
TGTGCCACCAGCAGAGATAGGGGACAGGGGGTGTCAGATACGCAGTATTTT,CATSRDRGQGVSDTQYF,TRBD1,TRBV15,TRBJ2-3,once
TGTGCCAGCAGCTACAATAATGAAAAACTGTTTTTT,CASSYNNEKLFF,.,TRBV5-6,TRBJ1-4,.
TGTGCCAGCAGTACAAGCTTGACGGGAGCAGATACGCAGTATTTT,CASSTSLTGADTQYF,.,TRBV9,TRBJ2-3,.
TGCGCCAGCAGCCCGCGGTTTAACTATGGCTACACCTTC,CASSPRFNYGYTF,.,TRBV5-1,TRBJ1-2,many
TGTGCCATCGGACGGACAACTAACTATGGCTACACCTTC,CAIGRTTNYGYTF,.,TRBV10-3,TRBJ1-2,many
TGTGCCAGCAGCTTACAGGGACAGGGGGCCGAGCAGTACTTC,CASSLQGQGAEQYF,TRBD1,TRBV7-3,TRBJ2-7,few
TGTGCCAGCAGCTCCTTGCCGGGACAGGGGTCTGAGACCCAGTACTTC,CASSSLPGQGSETQYF,TRBD1,TRBV7-7,TRBJ2-5,.
TGTGCCAGCAGTTTATCGAGGGTAGCGGGAGGTCTCACCGGGGAGCTGTTTTTT,CASSLSRVAGGLTGELFF,TRBD2,TRBV27,TRBJ2-2,few
TGTGCCAGTAGTATACCGGACAGTCCTCCGTTCTTC,CASSIPDSPPFF,.,TRBV19,TRBJ2-1,.
TGCAGCGTTGACAGCAAGGGGAATACGCAGTATTTT,CSVDSKGNTQYF,.,TRBV29-1,TRBJ2-3,few
TGTGCCAGCAGGGATTGGACTAGCGGGGGTTACAATGAGCAGTTCTTC,CASRDWTSGGYNEQFF,TRBD2,TRBV28,TRBJ2-1,few
TGTGCCACCAGTGATTTTAAGGACAGGGCCCACAATGAGCAGTTCTTC,CATSDFKDRAHNEQFF,TRBD1,TRBV24-1,TRBJ2-1,many
TGCGCCAGCAGCTTGGCCCGCGGGGGGGCTGGAGATACGCAGTATTTT,CASSLARGGAGDTQYF,TRBD2,TRBV5-1,TRBJ2-3,.
TGTGCCAGCAGCTTAATCGGGACGGACAGGGACGAGCAGTACTTC,CASSLIGTDRDEQYF,TRBD1,TRBV7-3,TRBJ2-7,many
TGTGCCAGCAGTGCCCGACAGGGAAGTTCACCCCTCCACTTT,CASSARQGSSPLHF,TRBD1,TRBV25-1,TRBJ1-6,.
TGTGCCAGCAGTATCTACAGGGGGGATCAGCCCCAGCATTTT,CASSIYRGDQPQHF,TRBD1,TRBV27,TRBJ1-5,.
TGTGCCAGCAGTGAGCCGGGACTAGCGGGACGACAGGTGCAGTTCTTC,CASSEPGLAGRQVQFF,TRBD2,TRBV25-1,TRBJ2-1,few
TGTGCCAGCAGCGCGACAGGCGCGGGTACCCAAGAGACCCAGTACTTC,CASSATGAGTQETQYF,.,TRBV7-3,TRBJ2-5,.
TGCTGTGCCGCCGGGACTAGCGGGGGAATTTGGAATACGCAGTATTTT,CCAAGTSGGIWNTQYF,TRBD2,TRBV20-1,TRBJ2-3,once
TGCGCCAGCAGCCAAGAACCAGCAGGGGAACCCTACGAGCAGTACTTC,CASSQEPAGEPYEQYF,.,TRBV4-1,TRBJ2-7,few
TGCGCCAGCAGCTTGGATGTGGGGTCGGCTTTCTTT,CASSLDVGSAFF,.,TRBV5-1,TRBJ1-1,many
TGTGCCAGCAGGATGGACAGGGGAAGCACAGATACGCAGTATTTT,CASRMDRGSTDTQYF,TRBD1,TRBV11-2,TRBJ2-3,many
TGTGCCAGCAGTCCCTTTGACGGGACGGTAAACACTGAAGCTTTCTTT,CASSPFDGTVNTEAFF,.,TRBV28,TRBJ1-1,many
TGTGCCAGCAGCTTTCCACCCAAAAGATATGGCTACACCTTC,CASSFPPKRYGYTF,.,TRBV5-5,TRBJ1-2,.
TGCGCCAGCAGTGGAGAGTTCACTGAAGCTTTCTTT,CASSGEFTEAFF,.,TRBV10-2,TRBJ1-1,many
TGTGCCAGCAGTAGGGGACAGGGGCTCAACCCCCTCCACTTT,CASSRGQGLNPLHF,TRBD1,TRBV12-3/TRBV12-4,TRBJ1-6,many
TGTGCCAGCAGCCCTTTGGGACTAGCGGCCACAGATACGCAGTATTTT,CASSPLGLAATDTQYF,TRBD2,TRBV7-2,TRBJ2-3,few
TGTGCCAGTAGTATGCGGGGCACACAAGAGACCCAGTACTTC,CASSMRGTQETQYF,.,TRBV19,TRBJ2-5,few
TGTGCCAGCAGAGGGGGGCGGGGGAACACCGGGGAGCTGTTTTTT,CASRGGRGNTGELFF,.,TRBV12-3/TRBV12-4,TRBJ2-2,.
TGCGCCAGCAGCCAAGAAGGACAGGGGATGAATTCACCCCTCCACTTT,CASSQEGQGMNSPLHF,TRBD1,TRBV4-1,TRBJ1-6,many
TGTGCCAGCAGTCCAAGTAGGACCTATGGCTACACCTTC,CASSPSRTYGYTF,.,TRBV28,TRBJ1-2,.
TGTGCCAGTAGTATCGGACTAGCGGGGGGACTCAACAATGAGCAGTTCTTC,CASSIGLAGGLNNEQFF,TRBD2,TRBV19,TRBJ2-1,few
TGTGCCAGCAGCCTCGGACCCATCCGATCCGATGAGCAGTTCTTC,CASSLGPIRSDEQFF,.,TRBV7-6,TRBJ2-1,few
TGTGCCAGCAGCCAAGACAGGGGGCACTACGAGCAGTACTTC,CASSQDRGHYEQYF,TRBD1,TRBV3-1,TRBJ2-7,few
TGTGCCAGCAGCCCTACAGGGGGCCAATGGGCTTTCTTT,CASSPTGGQWAFF,TRBD1,TRBV5-6,TRBJ1-1,.
TGCAGTGCCGCGGGGGCCCGGGGGGTCACGGAAGAGACCCAGTACTTC,CSAAGARGVTEETQYF,.,TRBV20-1,TRBJ2-5,.
TGTGCCAGCACTTCAGGGTCAGTGGGCACAGATACGCAGTATTTT,CASTSGSVGTDTQYF,.,TRBV6-5,TRBJ2-3,many
TGTGCCAGCAGCTTAGTCCAGGCAGCTAATGGCTACACCTTC,CASSLVQAANGYTF,.,TRBV7-8,TRBJ1-2,.
TGTGCCAGCAGCCAAGGACTAGCGGGAGGCTACGAGCAGTACTTC,CASSQGLAGGYEQYF,TRBD2,TRBV3-1,TRBJ2-7,.
TGTGCCACCAGCATAGCGGGAGGCTACGAGCAGTACTTC,CATSIAGGYEQYF,TRBD2,TRBV15,TRBJ2-7,few
TGCGCCAGCAGGACTCCGATGAACACTGAAGCTTTCTTT,CASRTPMNTEAFF,.,TRBV5-1,TRBJ1-1,.
TGTGCCACCAGCTCCGGGACTAGAGGGAACACCGGGGAGCTGTTTTTT,CATSSGTRGNTGELFF,TRBD2,TRBV15,TRBJ2-2,many